This T cell receptor (beta chain) was observed in a study of CD8+CD57+ T cells in acquired aplastic anemia. Study as a whole: Sorted CD4+ plus CD8+ cells gave DNA averaging around 3 ug. As sequenced from healthy donors, CD4+ cells averaged roughly 10 million reads.

Study-level findings and limits: No significant difference in CD8+ Simpson's diversity was found between patients and controls.

Germline V lookup: CDR1 SNHLY, CDR2 FYNNEI. The CDR3 has 15 amino acids. Between the trimmed V and J ends, which lost 4 bases and 0 bases, there was a span of 10 bases. Genomic DNA constituted the template upon which TCR beta VDJ and CDR3 profiling was performed. TCRdb passed the reads through MiXCR, listing each CDR3 protein once. Found here are about 180,000 distinct CDR3 sequences, under 55% of them singletons; the top ten hold about 2.9%. This clonotype was seen at least ten times. The antigen is unknown. The chain uses TRBV2 and TRBJ1-3; no clear D. Sequences were obtained from sorted CD4+, CD8+, or CD8+CD57+ T cells (not recorded which) from PBMCs. This TCR was recovered from a human donor in good health. CDR3 in DNA: TGTGCCAGCAGTGGGACGGCATACTCTGGAAACACCATATATTTT. This sequence encodes CASSGTAYSGNTIYF.